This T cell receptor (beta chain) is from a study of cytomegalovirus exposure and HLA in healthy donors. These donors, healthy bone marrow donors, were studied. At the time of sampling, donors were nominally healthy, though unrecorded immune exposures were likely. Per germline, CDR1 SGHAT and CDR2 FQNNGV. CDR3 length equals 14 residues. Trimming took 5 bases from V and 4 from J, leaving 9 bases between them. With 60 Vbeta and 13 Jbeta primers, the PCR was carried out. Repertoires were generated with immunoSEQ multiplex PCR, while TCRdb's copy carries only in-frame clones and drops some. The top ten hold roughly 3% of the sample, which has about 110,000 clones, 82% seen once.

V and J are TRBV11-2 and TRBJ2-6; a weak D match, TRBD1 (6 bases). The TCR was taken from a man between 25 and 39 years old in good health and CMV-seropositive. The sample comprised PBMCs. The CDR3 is CASSLRGGANVLTF. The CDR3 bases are TGTGCCAGCAGCCTGAGGGGGGGGGCCAACGTCCTGACTTTC.